One sample yielded the 9 T cell receptor beta chains listed below, sequenced in a study of cytomegalovirus exposure and HLA in healthy donors. In the PCR, 60 Vbeta and 13 Jbeta primers were used. Method: immunoSEQ multiplex PCR; TCRdb's copy keeps in-frame clones and lacks some. Of about 120,000 clones in the sample, 60% to 75% were seen once. The material sequenced was PBMCs. These receptors all come from a woman aged 40-49 years in good health and CMV-seropositive.

J is TRBJ2-7 and V is TRBV5-6; possible D gene TRBD2, 5 bases. Germline lookup yields CDR1 SGHDT and CDR2 YYEEEE. V was pared by 4 bases and J by 4 bases, with 21 bases between. The CDR3 runs 16 residues. As DNA, the CDR3 is TGTGCCAGCAGCGGGTCACCGTGGACCGGGAATTACGAGCAGTACTTC. Its translation: CASSGSPWTGNYEQYF.

The CDR3 loop reads CAWSMGTGINEKLFF. In nucleotides, the CDR3 is TGTGCCTGGAGTATGGGGACAGGGATTAATGAAAAACTGTTTTTT. The rearrangement joins TRBV30 to TRBJ1-4; 9 bases are shared with TRBD1. The V and J ends lost 2 bases and 4 bases, in that order; junction bases with no gene match: 5. CDR3 length: 15 amino acids. The germline gives CDR1 GTSNPN, CDR2 SVGIG (reference sequence).

The rearrangement links TRBV9 to TRBJ2-7, with TRBD2 identical over 7 bases. This CDR3 has 16 residues. After removal of 3 bases from V and 6 bases from J, the junction contained 15 bases not matched to a gene. Germline lookup yields CDR1 SGDLS and CDR2 YYNGEE. The CDR3 reads CASSERASGPPPEQYF. The DNA for the CDR3 is TGTGCCAGCAGCGAGCGTGCTAGCGGACCTCCCCCCGAGCAGTACTTC.

V gene TRBV27 combines with J gene TRBJ1-2; 7 nucleotides match TRBD1. The ends lost 2 bases at V and 1 base at J; junction bases unmatched: 4. Germline-derived CDR1 and CDR2 are MNHEY and SMNVEV (reference sequence). The CDR3 extends over 15 amino acids. The CDR3 nucleotides are TGTGCCAGCAGTTTAACAGGGGACGTTAACTATGGCTACACCTTC. As protein: CASSLTGDVNYGYTF.

V gene TRBV27 combines with J gene TRBJ1-4, with TRBD1 matching over 7 bases. With V trimmed by 4 bases and J by 4 bases, 6 bases remained unmatched. This CDR3 has 15 residues. In germline, CDR1 is MNHEY, CDR2 SMNVEV (reference sequence). Here the CDR3 DNA reads TGTGCCAGCAGTTCAGGACAGGACCTTAATGAAAAACTGTTTTTT. Its protein is CASSSGQDLNEKLFF.

The rearrangement links TRBV29-1 to TRBJ1-4, with D perhaps matching TRBD1 (5 bases). Trimming stripped 5 bases from V and 5 bases from J, with 12 bases between. The germline CDR1 and CDR2 sequences are SQVTM and ANQGSEA. The CDR3 covers 13 residues. This CDR3 is CSVSGRLNEKLFF. DNA for the CDR3: TGCAGCGTTTCAGGGCGGCTAAATGAAAAACTGTTTTTT. The variable domain in full, with the rest retrieved from reference TRBV29-1 and TRBJ1-4, is SAVISQKPSRDICQRGTSLTIQCQVDSQVTMMFWYRQQPGQSLTLIATANQGSEATYESGFVIDKFPISRPNLTFSTLTVSNMSPEDSSIYLCSVSGRLNEKLFFGSGTQLSVL.

The chain joins TRBV5-1 to TRBJ2-5; the match to TRBD1 covers 8 bases. Germline CDR1 and CDR2: SGHRS and YFSETQ. The CDR3 contains 13 residues. The junction had 0 bases not matched to a gene; V was cut back by 0 bases and J by 5 bases. CDR3 in amino acids: CASSLGTGETQYF. The CDR3 region has the DNA TGCGCCAGCAGCTTGGGGACAGGGGAGACCCAGTACTTC.

This chain joins TRBV7-6 and TRBJ2-7; D gene uncertain. With 2 bases removed from V and 6 bases from J, the gap between germline ends came to 8 bases. From germline, CDR1 is SGHVS and CDR2 FNYEAQ. CDR3 size: 12 residues. The CDR3 DNA is TGTGCCAGCAGCTTACTAGGTGGCGAGCAGTACTTC. It codes for CASSLLGGEQYF.

The chain carries TRBV10-3 and TRBJ2-5; 8 positions match TRBD1. Gene TRBJ2-7 matches the end of the DNA better, so the J call may be wrong. This CDR3 is 13 amino acids long. In germline, CDR1 is ENHRY, CDR2 SYGVKD. The CDR3 nucleotides are TGTGCCATCACTACAGGGGGATCCTACGAGCAGTACTTC. Amino acids: CAITTGGSYEQYF.